These 14 T cell receptor beta chains share one sample of origin, sequenced in a study of OX40 agonist ivuxolimab in advanced cancers. Measured with immunoSEQ multiplex PCR; TCRdb has only the in-frame clones, and not every one. The table shows tens of thousands of clones, with around 94% occurring only once. The sample was CD4+ or CD8+ T cells sorted from blood, taken in a trial of the OX40 agonist ivuxolimab. The origin of the receptors is an adult with an advanced solid tumor such as melanoma, head and neck, liver or kidney cancer.

This chain's CDR3 is CASSPDSVRDTDTQYF. CDR3 in DNA: TGTGCCAGCAGCCCGGATAGCGTAAGAGACACAGATACGCAGTATTTT. The chain links TRBV11-3 to TRBJ2-3; a possible D gene is TRBD2 (5 bases). The germline gives CDR1 SGHNT, CDR2 YENEEA. This CDR3 region has 16 residues. Between the trimmed V and J ends, which lost 5 bases and 2 bases, there was a span of 17 bases.

The chain employs TRBV27 and TRBJ2-7; TRBD1 agrees at 11 bases. Germline CDR1 and CDR2: MNHEY and SMNVEV (reference sequence). The V segment lost 5 bases and the J segment 2 bases; nucleotides outside the gene matches: 5. The CDR3 length is 15 residues. The CDR3 protein is CASSPGTGGPYEQYF. The CDR3 nucleotides are TGTGCCAGCAGTCCCGGGACAGGGGGACCCTACGAGCAGTACTTC.

The chain uses TRBV28 and TRBJ2-3; TRBD1 aligns across 9 bases. This CDR3 contains 16 residues. V dropped 6 bases and J dropped 4; count of bases not matched to a gene: 11. Germline-derived CDR1 and CDR2 are MDHEN and SYDVKM. As DNA, the CDR3 is TGTGCCAGCAGAGCCACCACGGACAGGGGACCAGATACGCAGTATTTT. The encoded protein is CASRATTDRGPDTQYF.

The genes are TRBV9 and TRBJ2-1, with TRBD1 matching over 8 bases. V was pared by 4 bases and J by 7 bases, with 10 bases of the junction left unmatched. CDR1 is SGDLS and CDR2 is YYNGEE in the germline V gene. The CDR3 has 15 amino acids. The CDR3 spells CASSQDRVYGNEQFF. The CDR3 DNA reads as TGTGCCAGCAGCCAGGACAGGGTATATGGGAATGAGCAGTTCTTC. Filled out from reference TRBV9 and TRBJ2-1, the complete variable domain reads DSGVTQTPKHLITATGQRVTLRCSPRSGDLSVYWYQQSLDQGLQFLIQYYNGEERAKGNILERFSAQQFPDLHSELNLSSLELGDSALYFCASSQDRVYGNEQFFGPGTRLTVL.

J is TRBJ2-7 and V is TRBV7-6; the D gene could be TRBD1 or TRBD2 (6 bases each). The CDR3 contains 17 residues. Germline loops: CDR1 SGHVS, CDR2 FNYEAQ. V was cut by 5 bases and J by 1 base, with 21 bases left in between. DNA of the CDR3: TGTGCCAGCAGCGAAAATAAGGGGGGCCGACATTCCTACGAGCAGTACTTC. This gives the protein CASSENKGGRHSYEQYF.

The chain employs TRBV5-6 and TRBJ2-3; 8 nucleotides align to TRBD1. Germline CDR1 SGHDT, CDR2 YYEEEE. This CDR3 has 15 amino acids. The V and J ends lost 4 bases and 0 bases, in that order; junction bases with no gene match: 4. CDR3 amino acids: CASSIRDRSTDTQYF. The CDR3 DNA follows: TGTGCCAGCAGCATCCGGGACAGGAGCACAGATACGCAGTATTTT.

This sequence joins TRBV13 and TRBJ2-1; a weak D match, TRBD2 (5 bases). CDR3 length: 17 amino acids. In germline, CDR1 is PRHDT, CDR2 FYEKMQ (reference sequence). Trimming removed 0 bases at V and 0 bases at J, with 12 bases between. CDR3 coding DNA: TGTGCCAGCAGCTTAGGCCTAATGGGGAGCTCCTACAATGAGCAGTTCTTC. Translation gives CASSLGLMGSSYNEQFF.

The V gene is TRBV5-1, the J gene TRBJ2-5, with D maybe TRBD1 (6 bases). Germline V gene data show CDR1 as SGHRS and CDR2 as YFSETQ. V lost 0 bases, J lost 2 bases, and 11 bases lay in between. This CDR3 comprises 15 residues. DNA for the CDR3: TGCGCCAGCAGCTTGGCCGCAGGGGAACAAGAGACCCAGTACTTC. Its translation is CASSLAAGEQETQYF.

The chain links TRBV7-8 to TRBJ2-2; D remains unclear. The CDR3 has 12 amino acids. Germline CDR1 and CDR2: SGHVS and FQNEAQ. V shed 2 bases and J shed 6 bases, with 4 bases lying between them. This CDR3 is CASSLTAGELFF. In nucleotides, the CDR3 is TGTGCCAGCAGCTTAACGGCCGGGGAGCTGTTTTTT.

The gene calls are TRBV5-4 and TRBJ2-2; a possible D gene is TRBD1 (5 bases). The CDR3 spans 13 residues. The germline CDR1 and CDR2 sequences are SGHNT and YYREEE (reference sequence). V was shortened by 2 bases and J by 6 bases, with 8 bases between the two germline ends. The CDR3 bases are TGTGCCAGCAGCTTCCAGGGTGCCGGGGAGCTGTTTTTT. Translated: CASSFQGAGELFF.

V gene TRBV6-1 combines with J gene TRBJ1-1; D remains ambiguous. V lost 2 bases and J lost 3, with 13 bases in between. The germline V gene has CDR1 MNHNS and CDR2 SASEGT. The CDR3 consists of 15 residues. The CDR3 is CASSEWGRADTEAFF. The DNA for the CDR3 is TGTGCCAGCAGTGAATGGGGAAGGGCTGACACTGAAGCTTTCTTT.

The gene calls are TRBV9 and TRBJ1-1; D unclear. CDR1 is SGDLS and CDR2 is YYNGEE in the germline V gene. The CDR3 covers 12 residues. Trimming removed 3 bases at V and 1 base at J, with 4 bases between. The CDR3 spells CASSAANTEAFF. The CDR3 nucleotides read TGTGCCAGCAGCGCAGCGAACACTGAAGCTTTCTTT.

The V and J genes are TRBV9 and TRBJ2-3, with TRBD1 as a possible D gene (8 bases). In germline, CDR1 is SGDLS, CDR2 YYNGEE. The CDR3 runs to 17 residues. V lost 0 bases to trimming and J lost 6 bases, with 20 bases between them. The CDR3 region has the DNA TGTGCCAGCAGCGTAGAGACAGGGGACCTCGGGGGGGATACGCAGTATTTT. This sequence encodes CASSVETGDLGGDTQYF.

The chain employs TRBV6-1 and TRBJ2-7; 7 bases agree with TRBD1. Germline V lookup: CDR1 MNHNS, CDR2 SASEGT. V was clipped by 2 bases and J by 10 bases; unmatched bases: 8. This CDR3 spans 13 amino acids. CDR3 in DNA: TGTGCCAGCAGTGAACACTGGGCAGGGGGTCAGTACTTC. It translates to CASSEHWAGGQYF.